Below are 29 T cell receptor beta chains sequenced from a single sample in a study of cytomegalovirus exposure and HLA in healthy donors. The PCR was carried out with 60 Vbeta primers and 13 Jbeta primers. TCRdb's table, derived via immunoSEQ multiplex PCR, lists solely in-frame clones and lacks some. The sample lists some 170,000 clones, around 70% occurring once. Sequenced input: PBMCs. Every receptor here comes from a man aged 18 to 30 in good health and CMV-seropositive.

The rearrangement uses TRBV28 and TRBJ1-2; D remains ambiguous. CDR1 is MDHEN, CDR2 SYDVKM, per germline. This CDR3 spans 17 amino acids. V was cut by 2 bases and J by 0 bases, with 16 bases left in between. DNA for the CDR3: TGTGCCAGCAGTTTAAAAGGAGTGCTCGGTTCTAACTATGGCTACACCTTC. This encodes CASSLKGVLGSNYGYTF.

The rearrangement joins TRBV4-1 to TRBJ1-1; 10 nucleotides align to TRBD1. Germline V gene lookup returns CDR1 MGHRA and CDR2 YSYEKL. Trimming cost V 4 bases and J 1 base; bases outside gene matches: 6. The CDR3 runs to 16 residues. CDR3 coding DNA: TGCGCCAGCAGCCCTAGACAGGGGGCCTCGAACACTGAAGCTTTCTTT. Translated: CASSPRQGASNTEAFF.

This clone turned up a few times. The CDR3 bases are TGTGCCAGCAGCCCGAGGGGGACCAACTATGGCTACACCTTC. Encoded protein: CASSPRGTNYGYTF. This sequence joins TRBV7-2 and TRBJ1-2; D is perhaps TRBD1 (6 bases). Looked up from germline, CDR1 is SGHTA and CDR2 is FQGNSA. V was cut by 5 bases and J by 2 bases, with 12 bases left in between. There are 14 residues in the CDR3.

Worth noting for this clone: One junction end disagrees with the germline gene, perhaps due to a read error. Other DNA sequences in this sample translate to the same CDR3. The chain carries TRBV10-3 and TRBJ1-2, with TRBD1 matching 8 bases. From germline, CDR1 is ENHRY and CDR2 SYGVKD. The CDR3 is 12 amino acids. CDR3 DNA sequence: TGTGCCATCAGAGACAGGGGAGATGGCTATACCTTC. It codes for CAIRDRGDGYTF.

The rearrangement uses TRBV7-6 and TRBJ2-3; possible D gene TRBD1, 6 bases. The CDR3 has 18 amino acids. V lost 5 bases, J lost 2 bases, and 23 bases lay in between. Germline assignment: CDR1 SGHVS and CDR2 FNYEAQ. CDR3 protein: CASSRTAQGPAFTDTQYF. CDR3 bases: TGTGCCAGCAGCCGAACGGCTCAGGGGCCTGCTTTCACAGATACGCAGTATTTT.

The rearrangement joins TRBV2 to TRBJ2-1, with TRBD1 matching over 7 bases. The J segment lost 8 bases and the V segment lost 6 bases, leaving 13 bases of the junction unmatched. CDR1 and CDR2 (germline): SNHLY, FYNNEI. CDR3 length equals 15 residues. This CDR3 is CASSAQGQWTDEQFF. The CDR3 DNA is TGTGCCAGCAGCGCCCAGGGACAGTGGACCGATGAGCAGTTCTTC.

This clone came up a few times. The CDR3: CASSLVPVEADTQYF. CDR3 sequence (DNA): TGTGCCAGCAGCTTGGTCCCCGTGGAGGCAGATACGCAGTATTTT. The rearrangement joins TRBV5-6 to TRBJ2-3; D is perhaps TRBD2 (5 bases). The CDR3 loop spans 15 amino acids. Germline CDR1 is SGHDT and CDR2 is YYEEEE. Trimming took 0 bases from V and 4 from J, leaving 12 bases between them.

This chain connects TRBV7-9 to TRBJ1-1; TRBD1 might be the D (5 bases). Between the trimmed V and J ends, which lost 1 base and 6 bases, there was a span of 15 bases. The CDR3 contains 15 residues. Germline CDR1 reads SEHNR; CDR2 reads FQNEAQ (reference sequence). The DNA for the CDR3 is TGTGCCAGCAGCTTAGTGTTAGGCAGGGTTCCTGAAGCTTTCTTT. It encodes CASSLVLGRVPEAFF. The variable domain in full, completed from reference TRBV7-9 and TRBJ1-1, reads DTGVSQNPRHKITKRGQNVTFRCDPISEHNRLYWYRQTLGQGPEFLTYFQNEAQLEKSRLLSDRFSAERPKGSFSTLEIQRTEQGDSAMYLCASSLVLGRVPEAFFGQGTRLTVV.

The rearrangement joins TRBV5-1 to TRBJ1-3; a weak D match, TRBD1 (5 bases). Germline CDR1 and CDR2: SGHRS and YFSETQ. The CDR3 covers 16 residues. V lost 4 bases and J lost 0, with 14 bases in between. This CDR3 reads CASSEGLTSSGNTIYF. As DNA, the CDR3 is TGCGCCAGCAGCGAGGGACTTACGAGCTCTGGAAACACCATATATTTT.

The rearrangement uses TRBV6-1 and TRBJ1-2; D is possibly TRBD1 (5 bases). CDR1 is MNHNS and CDR2 is SASEGT in the germline V gene. The V gene lost 7 bases and the J gene lost 2 bases, with 17 bases spanning the gap. The CDR3 runs 15 residues. In nucleotides, the CDR3 is TGTGCCAGCACTTTTGAGGCAGGGCCCAACTATGGCTACACCTTC. This gives the protein CASTFEAGPNYGYTF.

This clone was detected a few times. The chain uses TRBV2 and TRBJ1-1; no firm D call. Germline CDR1 is SNHLY and CDR2 is FYNNEI. Trimming stripped 8 bases from V and 3 bases from J, with 16 bases between. The CDR3 covers 14 residues. The CDR3 DNA sequence: TGTGCCAGCGCTCTATTCGGTTCCGACACTGAAGCTTTCTTT. It is translated as CASALFGSDTEAFF.

The chain combines TRBV11-2 with TRBJ2-7, with a possible D match to TRBD1 (6 bases). This CDR3 comprises 14 residues. V lost 3 bases and J 6 bases, leaving 15 bases between the germline ends. The germline CDR1 and CDR2 sequences are SGHAT and FQNNGV. This chain's CDR3 is CASSFFPTGSEQYV. The CDR3 coding sequence is TGTGCCAGCAGCTTTTTTCCGACAGGAAGCGAGCAGTACGTC.

This chain uses TRBV21-1 with TRBJ1-2; no DNA check was done on the table's D call, TRBD1. TRBV21-1 is a recognized pseudogene. The CDR3 spans 13 residues. CDR3 nucleotide sequence: TGTGCCAGCAGCAAGGGGGCAGAGTATGGCTACACCTTC. Protein: CASSKGAEYGYTF.

V is TRBV7-9 and J is TRBJ1-2, with TRBD1 matching over 9 bases. Germline V lookup: CDR1 SEHNR, CDR2 FQNEAQ (reference sequence). The CDR3 has 14 amino acids. V lost 3 bases and J lost 5; bases outside the gene matches: 4. CDR3 DNA sequence: TGTGCCAGCAGCTTTGTGGGACAGGGATATGGCTACACCTTC. Translating gives CASSFVGQGYGYTF.

The CDR3 spells CASSADSGGYTF. The CDR3 bases are TGTGCCAGCAGTGCCGACAGTGGTGGCTACACCTTC. This chain joins TRBV6-4 and TRBJ1-2; a weak D match, TRBD1 (5 bases). Per germline, CDR1 MRHNA and CDR2 SNTAGT. The CDR3 is made up of 12 amino acids. Deletions cut 4 bases from V and 7 bases from J, with 10 bases between.

This chain connects TRBV6-1 to TRBJ2-3; 13 positions match TRBD2. Trimming removed 7 bases from V and 2 bases from J; junction bases left unmatched: 3. Germline CDR1 is MNHNS and CDR2 is SASEGT. The CDR3 is 15 residues long. The CDR3 DNA sequence: TGTGCCAGCAAAGGGACTAGCGGGACCACAGATACGCAGTATTTT. Its translation: CASKGTSGTTDTQYF.

The chain employs TRBV5-5 and TRBJ1-1, with a tentative D call TRBD1 (5 bases). Trimming cost V 4 bases and J 0 bases, with 10 bases left between them. Germline CDR1 is SGHKS and CDR2 is YYEKEE (reference sequence). This CDR3 comprises 14 residues. The CDR3 loop is CASSPETVNTEAFF. CDR3 bases: TGTGCCAGCAGCCCCGAGACAGTGAACACTGAAGCTTTCTTT.

The V call is TRBV19, the J call TRBJ2-1; TRBD2 aligns across 10 bases. Germline CDR1 LNHDA, CDR2 SQIVND (reference sequence). This CDR3 has 19 amino acids. With 1 base clipped from V and 5 bases from J, the junction kept 14 bases outside the gene matches. CDR3 nucleotide sequence: TGTGCCAGTAGTATAGTAGGACTAGCGGCCACAACCCCCCACAATGAGCAGTTCTTC. Translation gives CASSIVGLAATTPHNEQFF. Complete variable domain (other parts from reference TRBV19 and TRBJ2-1): DGGITQSPKYLFRKEGQNVTLSCEQNLNHDAMYWYRQDPGQGLRLIYYSQIVNDFQKGDIAEGYSVSREKKESFPLTVTSAQKNPTAFYLCASSIVGLAATTPHNEQFFGPGTRLTVL.

This sequence joins TRBV4-2 and TRBJ2-5; the match to TRBD2 covers 12 bases. The germline CDR1 and CDR2 sequences are LGHNA and YNFKEQ. The trim removed 4 bases at V and 4 bases at J, leaving 7 bases unmatched. This CDR3 comprises 16 residues. The DNA for the CDR3 is TGTGCCAGCAGCCTCCTAGCGGGGGGGCGAGTAGAGACCCAGTACTTC. As protein: CASSLLAGGRVETQYF.

The rearrangement uses TRBV5-6 and TRBJ2-5; 7 nucleotides agree with TRBD1. This CDR3 region has 14 residues. Trimming took 6 bases from V and 5 from J; bases not matched to a gene: 10. Germline values: CDR1 SGHDT, CDR2 YYEEEE. The DNA for the CDR3 is TGTGCCAGCACCAAAGACAGGGTAGGGGAGACCCAGTACTTC. Translation: CASTKDRVGETQYF.

This clone was recorded only once. The rearrangement uses TRBV25-1 and TRBJ1-3; D is uncertain. This CDR3 comprises 15 residues. Germline CDR1 is MGHDK and CDR2 is SYGVNS. Trimming removed 4 bases at V and 0 bases at J, with 10 bases between. As DNA, the CDR3 is TGTGCCAGCAGTGGGGCAACGTACTCTGGAAACACCATATATTTT. This encodes CASSGATYSGNTIYF.

V and J are TRBV5-1 and TRBJ2-6, with 10 nucleotides matching TRBD1. The germline V gene has CDR1 SGHRS and CDR2 YFSETQ. After removal of 4 bases from V and 2 bases from J, the junction contained 21 bases not matched to a gene. This CDR3 has 22 amino acids. CDR3 in amino acids: CASSLNSPGTGAFSPGANVLTF. Written as DNA, the CDR3 is TGCGCCAGCAGCCTAAATAGTCCCGGGACAGGGGCGTTTTCTCCTGGGGCCAACGTCCTGACTTTC. Using reference TRBV5-1 and TRBJ2-6 for the parts outside the CDR3, the full variable domain is KAGVTQTPRYLIKTRGQQVTLSCSPISGHRSVSWYQQTPGQGLQFLFEYFSETQRNKGNFPGRFSGRQFSNSRSEMNVSTLELGDSALYLCASSLNSPGTGAFSPGANVLTFGAGSRLTVL.

The chain links TRBV6-1 to TRBJ2-4; tentatively, D is TRBD2 (5 bases). The V end was cut by 4 bases, the J end by 5 bases, with 12 bases between. This CDR3 has 14 amino acids. Germline values: CDR1 MNHNS, CDR2 SASEGT. The CDR3 loop reads CASSVAGAQNIQYF. CDR3 sequence (DNA): TGTGCCAGCAGTGTGGCGGGCGCTCAAAACATTCAGTACTTC.

This chain joins TRBV10-2 and TRBJ1-2, with D possibly TRBD1 on 6 matching bases. CDR1 and CDR2 (germline): WSHSY, SAAADI. V gave up 0 bases and J gave up 3 bases, with 11 bases separating them. CDR3 length: 15 residues. The CDR3 sequence: CASSESTGMHYGYTF. The CDR3, as DNA: TGCGCCAGCAGTGAGTCCACAGGGATGCACTATGGCTACACCTTC.

The chain uses TRBV5-1 and TRBJ1-4; TRBD1 agrees at 8 bases. Germline V gene sequence: CDR1 SGHRS, CDR2 YFSETQ. Unmatched junction bases numbered 5, after V lost 4 bases and J lost 0 bases. The CDR3 runs 16 residues. CDR3 protein: CASSRLGQATNEKLFF. The DNA of the CDR3 is TGCGCCAGCAGCCGGCTGGGACAGGCAACTAATGAAAAACTGTTTTTT.

V gene TRBV9 combines with J gene TRBJ2-1; 10 nucleotides line up with TRBD2. CDR3 size: 15 residues. Germline V CDR1 and CDR2: SGDLS, YYNGEE. After removal of 1 base from V and 8 bases from J, the junction contained 6 bases not matched to a gene. This chain's CDR3 is CASSVPSGTSDEQFF. The CDR3 DNA sequence: TGTGCCAGCAGCGTACCCTCCGGGACTAGCGATGAGCAGTTCTTC.

V usage is TRBV5-1 and J usage is TRBJ2-3; tentatively, D is TRBD2 (6 bases). V was clipped by 3 bases and J by 1 base, with 12 bases between them. The CDR3 is 15 amino acids. Germline assignment: CDR1 SGHRS and CDR2 YFSETQ. This chain's CDR3 is CASSSLAEGTDTQYF. CDR3 coding DNA: TGCGCCAGCAGCTCCTTAGCGGAAGGCACAGATACGCAGTATTTT.

The chain links TRBV4-1 to TRBJ2-1; tentatively, D is TRBD2 (7 bases). The CDR3 covers 17 residues. Germline V gene lookup returns CDR1 MGHRA and CDR2 YSYEKL. V was shortened by 0 bases and J by 4 bases, with 16 bases between the two germline ends. The CDR3 spells CASSQEGSAGAYNEQFF. The CDR3 DNA follows: TGCGCCAGCAGCCAAGAAGGGTCCGCGGGGGCTTACAATGAGCAGTTCTTC.

The genes are TRBV6-5 and TRBJ2-5; the match to TRBD2 covers 12 bases. Trimming removed 6 bases from V and 5 bases from J; junction bases left unmatched: 7. The CDR3 is made up of 15 amino acids. Germline-derived CDR1 and CDR2 are MNHEY and SVGAGI. CDR3 in amino acids: CASRRLAGVGETQYF. The CDR3 DNA is TGTGCCAGCAGACGACTAGCGGGGGTGGGGGAGACCCAGTACTTC.